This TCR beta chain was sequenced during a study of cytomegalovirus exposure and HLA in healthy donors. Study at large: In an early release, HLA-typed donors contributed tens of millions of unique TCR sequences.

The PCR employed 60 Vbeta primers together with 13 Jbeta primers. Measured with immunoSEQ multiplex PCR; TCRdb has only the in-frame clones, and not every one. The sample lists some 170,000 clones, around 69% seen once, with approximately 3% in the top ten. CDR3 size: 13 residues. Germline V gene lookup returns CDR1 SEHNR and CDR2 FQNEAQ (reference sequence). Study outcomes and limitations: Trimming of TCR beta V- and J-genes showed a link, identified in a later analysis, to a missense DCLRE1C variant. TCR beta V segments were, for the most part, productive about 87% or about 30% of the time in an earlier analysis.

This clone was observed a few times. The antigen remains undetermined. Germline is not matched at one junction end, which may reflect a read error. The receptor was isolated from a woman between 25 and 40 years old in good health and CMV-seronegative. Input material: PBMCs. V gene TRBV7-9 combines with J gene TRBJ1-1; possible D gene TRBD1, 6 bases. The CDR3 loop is CSSRSGRGTEAFF. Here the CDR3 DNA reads TGTTCCAGCAGGTCAGGGAGGGGGACTGAAGCTTTCTTT. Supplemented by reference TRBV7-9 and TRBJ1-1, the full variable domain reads DTGVSQNPRHKITKRGQNVTFRCDPISEHNRLYWYRQTLGQGPEFLTYFQNEAQLEKSRLLSDRFSAERPKGSFSTLEIQRTEQGDSAMYLCSSRSGRGTEAFFGQGTRLTVV.